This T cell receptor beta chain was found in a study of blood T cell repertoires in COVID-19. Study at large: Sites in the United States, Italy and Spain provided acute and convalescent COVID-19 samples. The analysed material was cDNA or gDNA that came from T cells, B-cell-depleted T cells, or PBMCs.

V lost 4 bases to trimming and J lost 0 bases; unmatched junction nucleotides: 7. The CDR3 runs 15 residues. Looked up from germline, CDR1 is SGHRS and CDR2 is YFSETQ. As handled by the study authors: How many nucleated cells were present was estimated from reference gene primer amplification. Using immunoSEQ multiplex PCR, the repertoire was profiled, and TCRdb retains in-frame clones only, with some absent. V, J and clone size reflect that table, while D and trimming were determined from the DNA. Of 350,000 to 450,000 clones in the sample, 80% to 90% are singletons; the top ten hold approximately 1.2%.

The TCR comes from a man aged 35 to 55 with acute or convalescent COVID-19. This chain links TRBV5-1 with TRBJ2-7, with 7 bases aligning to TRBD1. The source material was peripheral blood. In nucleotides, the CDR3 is TGCGCCAGCAGCCCGAGGACAGGTCACTCCTACGAGCAGTACTTC. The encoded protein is CASSPRTGHSYEQYF.